Shown below are 31 T cell receptor beta chains from a single sample sequenced in a study of CD8+CD57+ T cells in acquired aplastic anemia. Genomic DNA templated the TCR beta VDJ and CDR3 profiling. In TCRdb, the reads were re-called with MiXCR into one record per CDR3 protein. The sample has a few hundred thousand distinct CDR3 sequences, roughly 59% seen once. Only patients with CD8+CD57+ cell expansion on flow cytometry were chosen for sequencing. Sample: sorted CD4+, CD8+, or CD8+CD57+ T cells (not recorded which) from PBMCs. The receptor set was obtained from a human donor with aplastic anemia.

This clonotype has a handful of counts. The J gene is TRBJ2-1, the V gene TRBV30; TRBD1 matches at 7 bases. CDR3 length: 13 residues. The germline gives CDR1 GTSNPN, CDR2 SVGIG (reference sequence). With V trimmed by 2 bases and J by 8 bases, 6 bases remained unmatched. In DNA form, the CDR3 reads TGTGCCTGGAGTTCGACAGGGTCCCATGAGCAGTTCTTC. The encoded protein is CAWSSTGSHEQFF.

The rearrangement uses TRBV24-1 and TRBJ1-1; no definite D call. The CDR3 extends over 15 amino acids. CDR1 is KGHDR and CDR2 is SFDVKD in the germline V gene. The V end lost 2 bases, the J end lost 2 bases, and 11 bases lay between the germline ends. The CDR3 region has the DNA TGTGCCACCAGTGATTCCAGGACGGGAAACACTGAAGCTTTCTTT. Its protein is CATSDSRTGNTEAFF.

On this clonotype itself: A read error may account for a junction end that differs from germline. The CDR3 here is CASSLEQASSYISPLHF. Written as DNA, the CDR3 is TGTGCCAGCAGCTTAGAACAGGCTAGCTCCTATATTTCACCCCTCCACTTT. V and J are TRBV7-2 and TRBJ1-6; possibly TRBD1 for D (5 bases). Germline CDR1 SGHTA, CDR2 FQGNSA. This CDR3 region has 17 residues.

At least ten counts were recorded for this clonotype. This chain joins TRBV5-1 and TRBJ2-1; 16 bases match TRBD2. The CDR3 consists of 20 residues. The germline V gene encodes CDR1 SGHRS and CDR2 YFSETQ. V lost 4 bases, J lost 4 bases, and 14 bases stayed unmatched. CDR3 sequence reads: CASSVPGLAGGQGEYNEQFF. The DNA for the CDR3 is TGCGCCAGCAGCGTACCGGGACTAGCGGGGGGGCAGGGGGAGTACAATGAGCAGTTCTTC.

Ten or more counts support this clonotype. This chain uses TRBV5-1 with TRBJ1-3; TRBD1 agrees at 7 bases. Germline CDR1 is SGHRS and CDR2 is YFSETQ. The CDR3 has 15 residues. The V segment lost 4 bases and the J segment 0 bases; nucleotides outside the gene matches: 4. This chain's CDR3 is CASSADRNSGNTIYF. CDR3 coding DNA: TGCGCCAGCAGCGCGGACAGGAACTCTGGAAACACCATATATTTT.

A note on this clonotype: The junction and the germline gene differ at one end; a read error may be behind it. This chain connects TRBV5-1 to TRBJ2-1; the D is unclear. Germline assignment: CDR1 SGHRS and CDR2 YFSETQ. There are 15 residues in the CDR3. The CDR3 here is CASSFTSPDLNEQFF. The CDR3 coding sequence is TGTGCCAGCAGCTTTACTTCCCCCGATCTAAATGAGCAGTTCTTC.

This clonotype was counted ten times or more. The CDR3 loop reads CASSGGENQPQHF. The CDR3 DNA reads as TGTGCCAGCAGCGGAGGGGAAAATCAGCCCCAGCATTTT. The gene calls are TRBV5-6 and TRBJ1-5; tentative D call: TRBD1 (5 bases). Germline V lookup: CDR1 SGHDT, CDR2 YYEEEE. CDR3 length equals 13 residues. V was shortened by 4 bases and J by 4 bases, with 9 bases between the two germline ends. Filled out from reference TRBV5-6 and TRBJ1-5, the complete variable domain reads DAGVTQSPTHLIKTRGQQVTLRCSPKSGHDTVSWYQQALGQGPQFIFQYYEEEERQRGNFPDRFSGHQFPNYSSELNVNALLLGDSALYLCASSGGENQPQHFGDGTRLSIL.

The chain uses TRBV12-3 or TRBV12-4 and TRBJ2-2, with TRBD2 as a possible D gene (6 bases). This CDR3 is built from 16 residues. V was pared by 3 bases and J by 3 bases, with 14 bases between. CDR3 sequence (DNA): TGTGCCAGCAGTTTGACCGGGGGATCGCACACCGGGGAGCTGTTTTTT. Residues: CASSLTGGSHTGELFF.

This rearrangement joins TRBV7-3 to TRBJ1-5; maybe TRBD1 (5 bases). The CDR3 is 14 amino acids. The V end was cut by 5 bases, the J end by 1 base, with 9 bases between. Germline lookup yields CDR1 SGHTA and CDR2 FQGTGA. CDR3 residues: CASSARQSNQPQHF. The CDR3 nucleotides read TGTGCCAGCAGCGCTCGACAGAGCAATCAGCCCCAGCATTTT.

Notes on this clonotype: This may stem from a read error, because a much larger clone lies one nucleotide away. This chain connects TRBV18 to TRBJ2-7; D possibly matches TRBD1 or TRBD2 (5 bases each). V lost 6 bases, J lost 3 bases, and 9 bases lay in between. Germline-derived CDR1 and CDR2 are KGHSH and LQKENI. This CDR3 is built from 12 residues. DNA for the CDR3: TGTGCCAGCTCCGGGGCAGGCTACGAGCAGTACTTC. It is translated as CASSGAGYEQYF.

This chain connects TRBV7-2 to TRBJ1-4; 7 bases fit TRBD1. The germline CDR1 and CDR2 sequences are SGHTA and FQGNSA. Trimming cost V 10 bases and J 7 bases; bases outside gene matches: 9. The CDR3 is 13 residues long. In DNA, the CDR3 is TGTGCCACACGCAAGGGGGCCGGTGAAAAACTGTTTTTT. Encoded protein: CATRKGAGEKLFF. The full variable domain, rest sourced from reference TRBV7-2 and TRBJ1-4, is GAGVSQSPSNKVTEKGKDVELRCDPISGHTALYWYRQSLGQGLEFLIYFQGNSAPDKSGLPSDRFSAERTGGSVSTLTIQRTQQEDSAVYLCATRKGAGEKLFFGSGTQLSVL.

The chain employs TRBV10-3 and TRBJ2-1; D is undetermined. The CDR3 is made up of 15 amino acids. The V gene lost 2 bases and the J gene lost 6 bases, with 14 bases spanning the gap. Germline values: CDR1 ENHRY, CDR2 SYGVKD. The CDR3 nucleotides read TGTGCCATCAGTGAGCCCGTCAAGCTACTCAATGAGCAGTTCTTC. Protein product: CAISEPVKLLNEQFF.

Note on this clonotype: Because the CDR3 is missing its conserved closing phenylalanine or tryptophan, this is likely a read error. V usage is TRBV7-6 and J usage is TRBJ2-3, with D tentatively TRBD2 (7 bases). Germline V gene lookup returns CDR1 SGHVS and CDR2 FNYEAQ. This CDR3 has 16 amino acids. CDR3 loop: CACSLVTGRGTDTQYV. For the CDR3, the DNA is TGTGCCTGCAGCTTAGTTACAGGGAGGGGCACAGATACGCAGTATGTT.

This rearrangement joins TRBV7-8 to TRBJ1-1; TRBD1 matches 7 bases. The CDR3 runs to 13 residues. Germline V gene data show CDR1 as SGHVS and CDR2 as FQNEAQ. V shed 5 bases, J shed 5 bases, and the junction held 5 bases outside the gene matches. This chain's CDR3 is CASSGDRETEAFF. CDR3 sequence (DNA): TGTGCCAGCAGCGGAGACAGGGAAACTGAAGCTTTCTTT. The whole variable domain, filled in from reference TRBV7-8 and TRBJ1-1, reads GAGVSQSPRYKVAKRGQDVALRCDPISGHVSLFWYQQALGQGPEFLTYFQNEAQLDKSGLPSDRFFAERPEGSVSTLKIQRTQQEDSAVYLCASSGDRETEAFFGQGTRLTVV.

The CDR3 sequence is CATSDFKDSSYEQYF. The CDR3 DNA is TGTGCCACCAGTGATTTTAAGGACAGCTCCTACGAGCAGTACTTC. V and J are TRBV24-1 and TRBJ2-7; TRBD1 is a possible D gene (6 bases). V shed 1 base and J shed 0 bases, with 9 bases lying between them. The CDR3 totals 15 residues. CDR1 is KGHDR, CDR2 SFDVKD, per germline.

On this clonotype itself: At one end, the junction sequence differs from germline, possibly due to a read error. J is TRBJ1-2 and V is TRBV19; no reliable D call. Germline CDR1 LNHDA, CDR2 SQIVND (reference sequence). The CDR3 runs 14 residues. CDR3 coding DNA: TGTGCCATCTACTCGGAACAGCTTAACTACGGCTACACCTTC. Protein sequence: CAIYSEQLNYGYTF.

This clonotype occurred many times. The chain is built from TRBV20-1 and TRBJ1-5; tentative D call: TRBD1 (5 bases). Germline assignment: CDR1 DFQATT and CDR2 SNEGSKA (reference sequence). This CDR3 region has 16 residues. V was shortened by 5 bases and J by 4 bases, with 21 bases between the two germline ends. In DNA form, the CDR3 reads TGCAGTGCTCTCCCACCTGGGGGAACTTGGAATCAGCCCCAGCATTTT. It encodes CSALPPGGTWNQPQHF.

Only a few counts were recorded for this clonotype. DNA for the CDR3: TGTGCCAGCAGTGGCACGGGGGCGCGGTACTACGAGCAGTACTTC. This encodes CASSGTGARYYEQYF. The chain combines TRBV25-1 with TRBJ2-7, with D perhaps being TRBD1 or TRBD2 (6 bases each). Trimming took off 4 bases at V and 3 bases at J, with 16 bases between the two ends. Germline V lookup: CDR1 MGHDK, CDR2 SYGVNS. The CDR3 loop spans 15 amino acids.

The chain couples TRBV5-1 to TRBJ1-1; 9 bases map to TRBD1. Trimming removed 8 bases from V and 5 bases from J; junction bases left unmatched: 13. From germline, CDR1 is SGHRS and CDR2 YFSETQ. The CDR3 is made up of 15 amino acids. The CDR3 DNA reads TGCGCCAGTTCTCCCCGGGACAGGGAGGTAACTGAAGCTTTCTTT. Amino acid sequence: CASSPRDREVTEAFF.

The chain is built from TRBV7-6 and TRBJ2-5, with 12 bases matching TRBD2. Trimming took 2 bases from V and 4 from J; bases not matched to a gene: 8. CDR3 length: 17 amino acids. CDR1 and CDR2 from the germline V gene are SGHVS and FNYEAQ. Here the CDR3 reads CASSLLAASGGGETQYF. DNA of the CDR3: TGTGCCAGCAGCTTACTCGCCGCTAGCGGGGGGGGAGAGACCCAGTACTTC. The complete variable domain, with remaining parts taken from reference TRBV7-6 and TRBJ2-5, reads GAGVSQSPRYKVTKRGQDVALRCDPISGHVSLYWYRQALGQGPEFLTYFNYEAQQDKSGLPNDRFSAERPEGSISTLTIQRTEQRDSAMYRCASSLLAASGGGETQYFGPGTRLLVL.

Comment on this clonotype: Compared with germline, one end of the junction differs, possibly owing to a read error. V gene TRBV5-1 combines with J gene TRBJ2-3; the D call may be TRBD1 or TRBD2 (6 bases each). CDR3 length: 15 residues. Germline CDR1 and CDR2: SGHRS and YFSETQ. CDR3 protein: CASSPRGLSTDTQYF. DNA of the CDR3: TGCGCCAGCAGCCCACGGGGGCTTTCCACAGACACGCAGTATTTT.

There are many counts of this clonotype. The gene calls are TRBV3-1 and TRBJ2-3, with D hard to call. Germline CDR1 LGHDT, CDR2 YNNKEL (reference sequence). V lost 8 bases, J lost 0 bases, and 12 bases lay in between. The CDR3 loop spans 14 amino acids. The CDR3 DNA is TGTGCCAGCTCGCACCCGACAAGCACAGATACGCAGTATTTT. It is translated as CASSHPTSTDTQYF.

The CDR3 DNA sequence: TGCAGTGCTAGTTACAAATTTAAGCAAGAGACCCAGTACTTC. Translated, it gives CSASYKFKQETQYF. The chain uses TRBV20-1 and TRBJ2-5, with no clear D. From germline, CDR1 is DFQATT and CDR2 SNEGSKA (reference sequence). V was cut by 3 bases and J by 2 bases, with 13 bases left in between. This CDR3 spans 14 amino acids.

This clonotype was observed a single time. The junction departs from germline at one end; a sequencing error may be responsible. The chain recombines TRBV7-2 with TRBJ2-5; 7 nucleotides match TRBD1. The germline V gene encodes CDR1 SGHTA and CDR2 FQGNSA. The CDR3 consists of 11 residues. CDR3 sequence reads: CASSQGETLYF. The CDR3 DNA sequence: TGTGCCAGCAGCCAGGGGGAGACCCTGTACTTC.

The chain combines TRBV7-2 with TRBJ2-7, with D hard to call. Trimming shortened V by 1 base and J by 3 bases, and 4 bases separated the two germline ends. The germline V gene encodes CDR1 SGHTA and CDR2 FQGNSA. This CDR3 is 12 amino acids long. CDR3: CASSLDNYEQYF. CDR3 in DNA: TGTGCCAGCAGCTTAGACAACTACGAGCAGTACTTC.

In its sample, this clonotype was seen a few times. The CDR3 here is CATSSVALVGETQYF. In DNA form, the CDR3 reads TGTGCCACCAGCAGTGTCGCATTGGTCGGAGAGACCCAGTACTTC. The chain is built from TRBV15 and TRBJ2-5; no clear D. V was pared by 3 bases and J by 4 bases, with 15 bases between. The CDR3 length is 15 residues. Germline CDR1 reads LNHNV; CDR2 reads YYDKDF (reference sequence).

The chain couples TRBV20-1 to TRBJ1-2, with 8 positions matching TRBD1. This CDR3 region has 14 residues. CDR1 is DFQATT, CDR2 SNEGSKA, per germline (reference sequence). Losses at the gene ends were 5 bases for V and 7 bases for J; bases not matched to a gene: 12. As DNA, the CDR3 is TGCAGTGCTCAGACGGCAGGGGGCGCGGGTGGCTACACCTTC. The encoded protein is CSAQTAGGAGGYTF.

At least ten counts were recorded for this clonotype. The J gene is TRBJ1-1, the V gene TRBV7-9, with TRBD1 as a possible D gene (5 bases). Germline CDR1 SEHNR, CDR2 FQNEAQ (reference sequence). The CDR3 extends over 13 amino acids. Deletions cut 7 bases from V and 1 base from J, with 10 bases between. The CDR3 sequence: CASTEQANTEAFF. In DNA form, the CDR3 reads TGTGCCAGCACTGAACAGGCGAACACTGAAGCTTTCTTT.

V is TRBV7-3 and J is TRBJ1-2, with D hard to call. The CDR3 spans 15 residues. V was cut by 0 bases and J by 4 bases, with 12 bases left in between. The germline V gene encodes CDR1 SGHTA and CDR2 FQGTGA. The chain's CDR3 is CASSLTAGNVYGYTF. The CDR3 region has the DNA TGTGCCAGCAGCTTAACCGCAGGAAACGTCTATGGCTACACCTTC.

This clonotype was seen many times. The rearrangement uses TRBV29-1 and TRBJ2-1; 8 bases agree with TRBD2. The J segment lost 7 bases and the V segment lost 5 bases, leaving 10 bases of the junction unmatched. In germline, CDR1 is SQVTM, CDR2 ANQGSEA. The CDR3 loop spans 14 amino acids. This CDR3 reads CSVRGLAGWNEQFF. DNA for the CDR3: TGCAGCGTTAGGGGTTTAGCGGGATGGAATGAGCAGTTCTTC.

In its sample, this clonotype was seen a few times. The chain uses TRBV29-1 and TRBJ1-3, with D unresolved. This CDR3 spans 12 amino acids. Trimming removed 3 bases at V and 2 bases at J, with 5 bases between. Per germline, CDR1 SQVTM and CDR2 ANQGSEA. CDR3 DNA: TGCAGCGTTGAGGCTCCTGGAAACACCATATATTTT. This gives the protein CSVEAPGNTIYF.